Here is one T cell receptor (beta chain) with its context. What this receptor recognizes is not known. No base qualities exist here, and no much larger clone lies one base off it. This entry is derived from a study of blood T cells in healthy people across ages (dated by TCRdb to the mid-2010s). Regarding the research as a whole: In model experiments, template switching captured roughly one uniquely barcoded TCR beta cDNA molecule for every two T cells. To avoid experimental bias, donors of different ages were distributed randomly across sequencing lanes. The study measured age-related changes in TCR beta repertoire diversity using deep sequencing normalized with unique cDNA molecular identifiers. For two donors (one aged 18 to 30 and one aged 80 or older), the study analyzed two additional independent replicas of 1 million unique cDNA reads from the same blood draw. Donors were grouped into four age groups: young (average 16 years), middle-aged (about 40), aged (about 59) and long-lived (around 80). Study-level results and caveats: Observed TCR beta diversity correlated strongly with the percentage of naive T cells measured by flow cytometry. Total diversity estimates from one million sequenced T cells were considered lower bounds and underestimates. The long-lived group showed more naive CD4+ T cells, fewer expanded clones and increased TCR diversity than the aged group, suggesting age selection. Bulk unsorted PBMC profiling prevented conclusive comparison of naive and antigen-experienced compartments. Donor CMV infection status was unknown, potentially confounding age-related changes in expanded clonotypes. Observed TCR beta diversity per million T cells fell roughly linearly with age, and a significant reduction was already apparent by age about 43.

Systemically healthy Caucasian individuals from Russia, around 38 in total and aged about 6 to 90 years, were included as donors. About 9.8 milliliters of peripheral blood were drawn from each donor into EDTA-treated Vacutainer tubes. PBMCs were isolated by Ficoll-Paque density-gradient centrifugation, with at least 6 million obtained per sample. Total RNA, at least 5 micrograms per sample, was extracted from PBMCs with Trizol reagent. Naive CD45RAhigh/CD27high T cell percentages were measured by flow cytometry on a PBMC aliquot from every donor. The method was 5' RACE. Data came from an Illumina HiSeq 2500. A second about 7 to 11 cycle PCR used a sample-barcoded 5' primer and a J-beta primer mix. Each TCR beta cDNA molecule received a unique molecular identifier from a template-switch 5' adaptor carrying 12 random nucleotides. Each sample yielded at least 2.5 million CDR3-containing paired-end reads. The Mint cDNA synthesis kit, primed by a TRBC-specific oligonucleotide, was used to synthesize first-strand cDNA from all RNA. After uracil-DNA glycosylase treatment, a first 18-cycle PCR used universal primers M1SS and BC2_uni_R on all cDNA. In the authors' own workflow: For normalization, 1 million high-quality reads were randomly selected from each sample, with every read carrying a distinct molecular identifier. Instead of being binned into consensus sequences, reads that shared molecular identifiers were thrown out. MiTCR, with a Q25 quality threshold and the strictest error-elimination algorithm, was used for CDR3 identification, clonotype clustering and error correction. A nonparametric unseen species model with Euler transformation was used to estimate lower-bound total TCR beta diversity. The public reads were reanalyzed by TCRdb: fastp trimming at Q25, MiXCR alignment, in-frame beta chains only. For every CDR3 protein sequence, its rows merge into one entry that carries the most common genes and DNA. The V and J calls here are based on TCRdb, not the publication. The sample table contains 790,000 or so distinct CDR3 sequences; only one count was recorded for about 46% of them. The top ten clonotypes cover 15% to 20% of the sample.

This receptor was obtained from an elderly man in good health. Sequencing input: blood.

The CDR3 corresponds to CASSDRMGANVLTF. The bases are TGTGCCAGCAGTGACCGTATGGGGGCCAACGTCCTGACTTTC. This chain joins TRBV6-1 to TRBJ2-6; the D gene remains uncertain. V and J lose 3 bases and 4 bases, and a span of 7 bases separates them. The germline V gene yields MNHNS for CDR1 and SASEGT for CDR2. From the cysteine up to the phenylalanine, the CDR3 has a length of 14 residues. Just CDR3 DNA is preserved here, 42 bases in frame from base 1.